Each of the 14 T cell receptor beta chains below was sequenced from the same sample in a study of T cell repertoires in cytomegalovirus infection. One entry per CDR3 protein, called by TCRdb with MiXCR from the reads. The sample lists about 530,000 distinct CDR3 sequences; around 27% were seen once. The sequenced material came from PBMCs. The receptors derive from a human donor in good health (CMV status not recorded). Some clones in this sample may be carry-over from other donors' samples.

This chain connects TRBV7-2 to TRBJ2-7; 7 bases are shared with TRBD2. The CDR3 is 15 residues long. V shed 5 bases, J shed 1 base, and the junction held 8 bases outside the gene matches. Germline assignment: CDR1 SGHTA and CDR2 FQGNSA. The CDR3 loop reads CASSDYGGSSYEQYV. The CDR3 DNA sequence: TGTGCCAGCAGCGACTATGGCGGGAGTTCCTACGAGCAGTACGTC.

This clonotype was observed many times. This chain links TRBV7-2 with TRBJ2-1, with D possibly matching TRBD1 (5 bases). Germline CDR1 and CDR2: SGHTA and FQGNSA. This CDR3 has 14 amino acids. Trimming took off 5 bases at V and 5 bases at J, with 13 bases between the two ends. The CDR3 DNA follows: TGTGCCAGCAGCCCACAATACAGGAACAATGAGCAGTTCTTC. It encodes CASSPQYRNNEQFF.

There are many counts of this clonotype. J is TRBJ1-1 and V is TRBV12-3 or TRBV12-4; the D gene is possibly TRBD1 (6 bases). V lost 5 bases, J lost 0 bases, and 19 bases lay in between. This CDR3 contains 17 residues. The CDR3 bases are TGTGCCAGCAGTCCCTTAATCGGAGGACAGATGAACACTGAAGCTTTCTTT. Translation: CASSPLIGGQMNTEAFF.

At least ten counts were recorded for this clonotype. The chain employs TRBV7-2 and TRBJ2-7, with 7 bases identical to TRBD1. From germline, CDR1 is SGHTA and CDR2 FQGNSA. The CDR3 consists of 19 residues. The ends lost 0 bases at V and 3 bases at J; junction bases unmatched: 17. The CDR3 loop is CASSLAGTATRRFLYEQYF. Here the CDR3 DNA reads TGTGCCAGCAGCTTAGCCGGGACAGCGACACGACGGTTCCTCTACGAGCAGTACTTC.

The V gene is TRBV5-1, the J gene TRBJ2-1; a possible D gene is TRBD2 (6 bases). Germline CDR1 is SGHRS and CDR2 is YFSETQ. CDR3 size: 16 residues. V dropped 0 bases and J dropped 8 bases, with 18 bases sitting between them. This CDR3 is CASSLGWRELQDEQFF. In nucleotides, the CDR3 is TGCGCCAGCAGCTTGGGTTGGCGGGAACTCCAAGATGAGCAGTTCTTC.

This clonotype was observed a handful of times. The chain recombines TRBV20-1 with TRBJ2-3, with TRBD2 matching 11 bases. The CDR3 is 14 amino acids. The germline gives CDR1 DFQATT, CDR2 SNEGSKA (reference sequence). V lost 5 bases and J lost 4; bases outside the gene matches: 5. The CDR3 is CSAPTSGRPDTQYF. The CDR3 bases are TGCAGTGCTCCCACTAGCGGGAGACCAGATACGCAGTATTTT.

This clonotype was found many times. This chain uses TRBV7-2 with TRBJ1-1, with no clear D. Trimming left V 1 base short and J 1 base short, with 7 bases between. The length of the CDR3 is 14 residues. Germline CDR1 is SGHTA and CDR2 is FQGNSA. In DNA, the CDR3 is TGTGCCAGCAGCTTAGGGGCCGAGAACACTGAAGCTTTCTTT. This sequence encodes CASSLGAENTEAFF.

The table lists this clonotype with many counts. V gene TRBV7-2 combines with J gene TRBJ2-3, with 12 bases identical to TRBD2. The trim removed 1 base at V and 4 bases at J, leaving 6 bases unmatched. CDR1 and CDR2 from the germline V gene are SGHTA and FQGNSA. This CDR3 spans 17 amino acids. CDR3 residues: CASSLGQLAGGSDTQYF. The CDR3 DNA reads as TGTGCCAGCAGCTTAGGGCAACTAGCGGGAGGCTCAGATACGCAGTATTTT.

The chain recombines TRBV6-2 or TRBV6-3 with TRBJ2-7; 11 bases align to TRBD2. The germline gives CDR1 MNHEY, CDR2 SVGEGT. CDR3 size: 15 residues. J gave up 1 base and V 6 bases, and 5 bases lay outside the gene matches. The CDR3 spells CASREGLAASYEQYV. The CDR3, as DNA: TGTGCCAGCAGAGAGGGACTAGCGGCTTCCTACGAGCAGTACGTC.

The chain is built from TRBV28 and TRBJ2-1, with 13 bases identical to TRBD2. The CDR3 is made up of 13 amino acids. Per germline, CDR1 MDHEN and CDR2 SYDVKM. Losses at the gene ends were 11 bases for V and 8 bases for J; bases not matched to a gene: 6. The CDR3 nucleotides read TGTGCCGGGGGGACTAGCGGGATCGATGAGCAGTTCTTC. Protein product: CAGGTSGIDEQFF.

The CDR3 loop is CAISRDENTGELFF. CDR3 sequence (DNA): TGTGCCATCAGCCGTGACGAGAACACCGGGGAGCTGTTTTTT. The chain recombines TRBV10-3 with TRBJ2-2; D gene uncertain. V was pared by 6 bases and J by 1 base, with 9 bases between. This CDR3 is 14 amino acids long. Germline CDR1 ENHRY, CDR2 SYGVKD.

The J gene is TRBJ2-7, the V gene TRBV7-4; D may be TRBD1 or TRBD2 (6 bases each). The CDR3 has 15 amino acids. V dropped 6 bases and J dropped 3 bases, with 18 bases sitting between them. The germline gives CDR1 SGHVT, CDR2 SQSDAQ. The DNA of the CDR3 is TGTGCCAGCAGTTTGCCCTGGAGGGGGATCTACGAGCAGTACTTC. Residues: CASSLPWRGIYEQYF.

This clonotype was observed many times. V gene TRBV11-2 combines with J gene TRBJ2-7; D remains unclear. The V end lost 5 bases, the J end lost 2 bases, and 10 bases lay between the germline ends. Germline CDR1 SGHAT, CDR2 FQNNGV. The CDR3 has 13 residues. DNA of the CDR3: TGTGCCAGCAGCGGCGACGGTCCCTACGAGCAGTACTTC. It codes for CASSGDGPYEQYF. The full variable domain, rest sourced from reference TRBV11-2 and TRBJ2-7, is EAGVAQSPRYKIIEKRQSVAFWCNPISGHATLYWYQQILGQGPKLLIQFQNNGVVDDSQLPKDRFSAERLKGVDSTLKIQPAKLEDSAVYLCASSGDGPYEQYFGPGTRLTVT.

The chain links TRBV2 to TRBJ2-1; TRBD2 agrees at 7 bases. The CDR3 runs 14 residues. With V trimmed by 6 bases and J by 10 bases, 12 bases remained unmatched. Germline V gives CDR1 SNHLY, CDR2 FYNNEI. The CDR3 nucleotides are TGTGCCAGCAGCGGACTCCCCCGGGAGGTCGAGCAGTTCTTC. This gives the protein CASSGLPREVEQFF.